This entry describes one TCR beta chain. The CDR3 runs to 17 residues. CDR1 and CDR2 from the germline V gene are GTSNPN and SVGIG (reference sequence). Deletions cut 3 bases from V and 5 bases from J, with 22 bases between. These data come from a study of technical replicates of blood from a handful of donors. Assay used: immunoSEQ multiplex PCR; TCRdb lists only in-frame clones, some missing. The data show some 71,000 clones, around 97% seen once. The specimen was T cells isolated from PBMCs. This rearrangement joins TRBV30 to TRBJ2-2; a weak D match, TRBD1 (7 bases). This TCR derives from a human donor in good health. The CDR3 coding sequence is TGTGCCTGGAGCGAGGGGGCGCTAGTAGGAGGGACCGGGGAGCTGTTTTTT. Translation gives CAWSEGALVGGTGELFF.